This T cell receptor (beta chain) is from a study of T cells in Graves' hyperthyroidism and ophthalmopathy. Points on this clonotype: A junction boundary mismatches the germline segment, possibly from a read error.

Template material for amplifying TCR beta CDR3 regions consisted of RNA transcripts. RT-PCR in the first round (using the HTBI primer set) targeted the TCR CDR3. Each CDR3 protein is one row after TCRdb ran MiXCR on the multiplex PCR reads. The sample has 600,000 or so distinct CDR3 sequences; under 60% are singletons. Diagnosis rested on symptoms, serum thyroxine and TRAb, thyroid ultrasound, and orbital computed tomography. CDR1 SGDLS and CDR2 YYNGEE come from the germline V gene. This CDR3 is 15 amino acids long. V and J are TRBV9 and TRBJ2-5; 10 bases align to TRBD2. The J call could be wrong; TRBJ2-1 is a better fit for the DNA end. Specimen: peripheral blood or thyroid tissue (not recorded which). The sequence came from a woman younger than 35 with Graves' hyperthyroidism. The chain's CDR3 is CASSLGAGGFNGQFF. In DNA, the CDR3 is TGTGCCAGCAGCTTGGGAGCGGGAGGGTTCAATGGGCAGTTCTTC.